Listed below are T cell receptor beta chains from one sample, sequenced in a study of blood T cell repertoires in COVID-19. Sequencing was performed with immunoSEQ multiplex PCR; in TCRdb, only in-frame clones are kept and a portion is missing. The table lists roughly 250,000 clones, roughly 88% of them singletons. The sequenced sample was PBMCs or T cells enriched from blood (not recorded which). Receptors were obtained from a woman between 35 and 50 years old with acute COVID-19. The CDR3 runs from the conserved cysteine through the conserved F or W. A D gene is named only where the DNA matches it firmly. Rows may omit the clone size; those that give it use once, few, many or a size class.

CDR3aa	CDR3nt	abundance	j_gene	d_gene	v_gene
CASSFVEEETQYF	TGTGCCAGCAGCTTCGTGGAGGAGGAGACCCAGTACTTC	.	TRBJ2-5	.	TRBV5-6
CADRTYRVNTQYF	TGTGCCGACAGAACCTATAGAGTGAATACGCAGTATTTT	.	TRBJ2-3	.	TRBV6-8
CATSDFDRGLFYEQYF	TGTGCCACCAGTGACTTCGACAGGGGGCTGTTTTACGAGCAGTACTTC	.	TRBJ2-7	TRBD1	TRBV24-1
CASSQGSGSGGRGTGELFF	TGTGCCAGCAGCCAAGGGTCGGGTAGCGGGGGGCGCGGCACCGGGGAGCTGTTTTTT	few	TRBJ2-2	TRBD2	TRBV3-1/TRBV3-2
CASSSDLNQPQHF	TGTGCCAGCAGCTCCGATCTAAATCAGCCCCAGCATTTT	.	TRBJ1-5	.	TRBV7-8
CATSRDQRTSGETQYF	TGTGCCACCAGCAGAGATCAGCGGACTAGTGGAGAGACCCAGTACTTC	.	TRBJ2-5	TRBD2	TRBV15
CASSVSQGSSNQPQHF	TGTGCCAGCAGTGTGAGTCAGGGGTCTAGCAATCAGCCCCAGCATTTT	few	TRBJ1-5	.	TRBV2
CASSSTRAGVYGYTF	TGTGCCAGCAGTTCCACGAGGGCAGGGGTTTATGGCTACACCTTC	.	TRBJ1-2	.	TRBV6-2/TRBV6-3
CASREGRGSFGYTF	TGTGCCAGCAGAGAAGGCAGGGGTTCATTTGGCTACACCTTC	.	TRBJ1-2	.	TRBV6-1
CASSLSQNTEAFF	TGTGCCAGCAGTTTAAGCCAGAACACTGAAGCTTTCTTT	.	TRBJ1-1	.	TRBV12-3/TRBV12-4
CASSGPRDGTSGSYEQYF	TGTGCCAGCAGTGGTCCCAGGGACGGGACTAGCGGATCCTACGAGCAGTACTTC	.	TRBJ2-7	TRBD2	TRBV25-1
CASSPHPGLAGSYEQYF	TGTGCCAGCAGCCCCCACCCGGGACTAGCTGGCTCCTACGAGCAGTACTTC	.	TRBJ2-7	TRBD2	TRBV7-2
CASSPDRYSYNEQFF	TGTGCCAGCAGTCCTGACAGGTACTCCTACAATGAGCAGTTCTTC	.	TRBJ2-1	.	TRBV6-5
CASSPGLAGYQETQYF	TGTGCCAGCAGCCCGGGACTAGCGGGGTATCAAGAGACCCAGTACTTC	.	TRBJ2-5	TRBD2	TRBV2
CASSRDLGRRNYGYTF	TGTGCCAGCAGCCGTGATCTGGGCAGACGAAACTATGGCTACACCTTC	once	TRBJ1-2	.	TRBV5-6
CASSQVGGRSYNEQFF	TGTGCCAGCAGCCAGGTGGGGGGAAGATCCTACAATGAGCAGTTCTTC	.	TRBJ2-1	.	TRBV7-8
CASSQDLTSGSGYEQYF	TGTGCCAGCAGCCAAGATCTGACTAGCGGGAGCGGATACGAGCAGTACTTC	.	TRBJ2-7	TRBD2	TRBV4-2
CASSLVAGVPTDTQYF	TGTGCCAGCAGTTTAGTAGCGGGGGTGCCCACAGATACGCAGTATTTT	.	TRBJ2-3	TRBD2	TRBV27
CASSSRGQETQYF	TGTGCCAGCAGCTCCAGGGGTCAAGAGACCCAGTACTTC	few	TRBJ2-5	.	TRBV5-6
CASSTTLIHKQGGSMGNQPQHF	TGTGCCAGTAGTACGACCCTCATCCACAAACAGGGCGGCAGTATGGGCAATCAGCCCCAGCATTTT	.	TRBJ1-5	.	TRBV19
CASSRTPSGSATDTQYF	TGTGCCAGCAGCCGAACCCCTAGCGGGAGCGCTACAGATACGCAGTATTTT	once	TRBJ2-3	TRBD2	TRBV27
CASAKGGLEGNQPQHF	TGCGCCAGCGCCAAGGGAGGGTTGGAGGGCAATCAGCCCCAGCATTTT	.	TRBJ1-5	.	TRBV5-1
CAMLRDMLTYGYTF	TGTGCCATGCTCCGGGACATGCTTACTTATGGCTACACCTTC	.	TRBJ1-2	.	TRBV2
CASRGQGDPYGYTF	TGTGCCAGTAGGGGACAGGGTGATCCCTATGGCTACACCTTC	.	TRBJ1-2	TRBD1	TRBV19
CASSSSGAGEGDTQYF	TGTGCCAGCAGCTCGTCTGGGGCGGGAGAGGGGGATACGCAGTATTTT	once	TRBJ2-3	TRBD2	TRBV11-3
CASSLPGLAGEQYF	TGTGCCAGCAGCTTGCCGGGACTAGCGGGGGAGCAGTACTTC	.	TRBJ2-7	TRBD2	TRBV7-9
CASSDARGSPLHF	TGTGCCAGTAGTGACGCCAGGGGATCACCCCTCCACTTT	.	TRBJ1-6	.	TRBV19
CASSLDRGPTFF	TGTGCCAGTAGTCTAGACAGGGGGCCAACTTTCTTT	.	TRBJ1-1	TRBD1	TRBV19